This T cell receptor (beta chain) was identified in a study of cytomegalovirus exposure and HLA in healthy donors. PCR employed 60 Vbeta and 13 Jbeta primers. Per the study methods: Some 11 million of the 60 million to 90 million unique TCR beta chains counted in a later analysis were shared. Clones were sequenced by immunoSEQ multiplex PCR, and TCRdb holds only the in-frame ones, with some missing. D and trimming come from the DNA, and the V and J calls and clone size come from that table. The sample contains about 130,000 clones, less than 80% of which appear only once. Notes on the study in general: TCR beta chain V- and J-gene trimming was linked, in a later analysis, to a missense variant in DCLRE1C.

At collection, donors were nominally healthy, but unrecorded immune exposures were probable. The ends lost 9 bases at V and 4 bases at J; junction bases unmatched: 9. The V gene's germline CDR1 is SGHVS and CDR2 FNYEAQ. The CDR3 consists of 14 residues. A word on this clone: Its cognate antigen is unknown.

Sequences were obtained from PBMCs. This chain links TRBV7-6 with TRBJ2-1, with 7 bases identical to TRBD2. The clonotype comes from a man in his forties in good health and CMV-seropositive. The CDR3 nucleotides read TGTGCCAGTGTGCGCGGGAGCGGATACAATGAGCAGTTCTTC. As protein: CASVRGSGYNEQFF.